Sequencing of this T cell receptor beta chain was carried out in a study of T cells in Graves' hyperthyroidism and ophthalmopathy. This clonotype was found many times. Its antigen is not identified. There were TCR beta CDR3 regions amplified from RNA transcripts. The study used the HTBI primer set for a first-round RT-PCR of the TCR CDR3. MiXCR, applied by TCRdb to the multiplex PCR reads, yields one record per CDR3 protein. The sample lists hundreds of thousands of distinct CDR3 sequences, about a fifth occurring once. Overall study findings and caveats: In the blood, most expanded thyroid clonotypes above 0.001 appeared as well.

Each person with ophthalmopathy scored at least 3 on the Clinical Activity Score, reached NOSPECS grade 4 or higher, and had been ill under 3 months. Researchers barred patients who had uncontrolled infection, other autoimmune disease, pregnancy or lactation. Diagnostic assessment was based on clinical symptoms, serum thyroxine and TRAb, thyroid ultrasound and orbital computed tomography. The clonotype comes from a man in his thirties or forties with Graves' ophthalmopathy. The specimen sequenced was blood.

The CDR3 coding sequence is TGTGCCAGCAGCCAAGTGAGGAGGGCCCTCGGGACAGATACGCAGTATTTT. Translating it yields CASSQVRRALGTDTQYF. The chain combines TRBV3-1 with TRBJ2-3, with D possibly TRBD2 on 6 matching bases. The CDR3 is 17 residues long. Per germline, CDR1 LGHDT and CDR2 YNNKEL (reference sequence). V was cut by 1 base and J by 3 bases, with 17 bases left in between.